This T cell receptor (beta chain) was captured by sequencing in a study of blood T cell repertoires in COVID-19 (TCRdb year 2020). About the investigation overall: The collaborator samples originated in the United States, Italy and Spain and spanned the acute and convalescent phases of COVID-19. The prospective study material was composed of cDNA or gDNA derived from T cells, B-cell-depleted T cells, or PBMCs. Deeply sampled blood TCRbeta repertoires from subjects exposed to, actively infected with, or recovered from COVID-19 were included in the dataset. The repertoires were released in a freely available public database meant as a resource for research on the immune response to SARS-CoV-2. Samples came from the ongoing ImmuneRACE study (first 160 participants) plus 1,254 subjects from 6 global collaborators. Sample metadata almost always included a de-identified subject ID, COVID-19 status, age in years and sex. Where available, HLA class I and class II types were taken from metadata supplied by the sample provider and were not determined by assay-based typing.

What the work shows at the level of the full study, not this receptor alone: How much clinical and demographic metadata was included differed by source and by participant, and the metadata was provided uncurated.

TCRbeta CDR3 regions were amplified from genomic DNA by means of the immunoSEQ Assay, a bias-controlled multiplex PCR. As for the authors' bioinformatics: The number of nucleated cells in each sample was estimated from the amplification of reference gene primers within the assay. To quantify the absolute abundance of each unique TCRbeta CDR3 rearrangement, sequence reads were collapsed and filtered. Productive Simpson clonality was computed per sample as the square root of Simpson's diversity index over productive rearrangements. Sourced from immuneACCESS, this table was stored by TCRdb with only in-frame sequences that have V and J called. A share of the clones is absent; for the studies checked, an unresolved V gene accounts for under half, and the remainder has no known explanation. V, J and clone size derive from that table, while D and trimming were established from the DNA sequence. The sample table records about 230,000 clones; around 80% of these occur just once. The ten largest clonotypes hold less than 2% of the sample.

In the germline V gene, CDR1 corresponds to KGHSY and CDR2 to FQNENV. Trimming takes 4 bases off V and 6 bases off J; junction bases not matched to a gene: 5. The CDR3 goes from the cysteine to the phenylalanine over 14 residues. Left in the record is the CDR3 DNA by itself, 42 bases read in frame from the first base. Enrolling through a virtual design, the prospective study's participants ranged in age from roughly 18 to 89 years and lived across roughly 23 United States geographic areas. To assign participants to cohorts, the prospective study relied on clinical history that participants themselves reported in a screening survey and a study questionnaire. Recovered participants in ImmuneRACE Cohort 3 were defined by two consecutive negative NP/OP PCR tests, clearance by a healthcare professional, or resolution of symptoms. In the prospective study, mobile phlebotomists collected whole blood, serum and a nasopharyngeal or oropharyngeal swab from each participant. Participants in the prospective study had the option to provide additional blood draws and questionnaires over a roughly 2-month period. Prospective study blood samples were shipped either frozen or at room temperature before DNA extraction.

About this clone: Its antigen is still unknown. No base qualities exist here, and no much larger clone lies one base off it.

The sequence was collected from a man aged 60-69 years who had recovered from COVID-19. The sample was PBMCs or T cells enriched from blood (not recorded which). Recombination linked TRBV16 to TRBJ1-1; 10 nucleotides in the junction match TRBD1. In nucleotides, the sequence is TGTGCCAGCAGCCCGACAGGGGGCGGGCCTGAAGCTTTCTTT. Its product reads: CASSPTGGGPEAFF.